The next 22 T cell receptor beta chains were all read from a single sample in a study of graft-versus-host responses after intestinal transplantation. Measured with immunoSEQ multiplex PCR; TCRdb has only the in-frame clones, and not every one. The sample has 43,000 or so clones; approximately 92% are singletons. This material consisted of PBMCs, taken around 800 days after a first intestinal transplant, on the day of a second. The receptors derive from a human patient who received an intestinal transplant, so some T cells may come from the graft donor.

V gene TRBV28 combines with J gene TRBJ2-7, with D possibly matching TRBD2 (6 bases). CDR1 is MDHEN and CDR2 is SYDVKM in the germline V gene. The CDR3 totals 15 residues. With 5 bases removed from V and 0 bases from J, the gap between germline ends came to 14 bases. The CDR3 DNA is TGTGCCAGCAGTCCCCCTAGCGCGAGCTCCTACGAGCAGTACTTC. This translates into CASSPPSASSYEQYF.

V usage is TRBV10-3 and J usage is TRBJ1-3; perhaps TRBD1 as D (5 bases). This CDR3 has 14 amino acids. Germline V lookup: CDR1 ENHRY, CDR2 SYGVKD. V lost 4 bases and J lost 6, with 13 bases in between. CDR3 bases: TGTGCCATCAGTGGTGGGGCCACTCTAAACACCATATATTTT. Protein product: CAISGGATLNTIYF.

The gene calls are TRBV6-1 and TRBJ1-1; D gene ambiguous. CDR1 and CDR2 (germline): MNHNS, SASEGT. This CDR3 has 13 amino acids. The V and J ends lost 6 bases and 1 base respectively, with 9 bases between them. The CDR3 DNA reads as TGTGCCAGCAGCATCACGGGGAACACTGAAGCTTTCTTT. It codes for CASSITGNTEAFF.

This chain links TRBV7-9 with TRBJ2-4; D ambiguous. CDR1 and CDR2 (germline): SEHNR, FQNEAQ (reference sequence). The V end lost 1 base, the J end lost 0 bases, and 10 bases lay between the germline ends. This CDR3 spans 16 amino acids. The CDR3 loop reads CASSLGRPLAKNIQYF. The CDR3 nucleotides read TGTGCCAGCAGCTTAGGCAGACCCCTAGCCAAAAACATTCAGTACTTC. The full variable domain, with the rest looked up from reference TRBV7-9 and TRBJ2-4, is DTGVSQNPRHKITKRGQNVTFRCDPISEHNRLYWYRQTLGQGPEFLTYFQNEAQLEKSRLLSDRFSAERPKGSFSTLEIQRTEQGDSAMYLCASSLGRPLAKNIQYFGAGTRLSVL.

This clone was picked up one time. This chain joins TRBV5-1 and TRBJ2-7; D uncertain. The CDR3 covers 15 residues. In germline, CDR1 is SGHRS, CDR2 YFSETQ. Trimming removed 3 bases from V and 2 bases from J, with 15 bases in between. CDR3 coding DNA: TGCGCCAGCAGCTCGGAGTTACTACAGCCCTACGAGCAGTACTTC. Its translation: CASSSELLQPYEQYF. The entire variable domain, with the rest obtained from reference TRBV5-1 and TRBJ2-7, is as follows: KAGVTQTPRYLIKTRGQQVTLSCSPISGHRSVSWYQQTPGQGLQFLFEYFSETQRNKGNFPGRFSGRQFSNSRSEMNVSTLELGDSALYLCASSSELLQPYEQYFGPGTRLTVT.

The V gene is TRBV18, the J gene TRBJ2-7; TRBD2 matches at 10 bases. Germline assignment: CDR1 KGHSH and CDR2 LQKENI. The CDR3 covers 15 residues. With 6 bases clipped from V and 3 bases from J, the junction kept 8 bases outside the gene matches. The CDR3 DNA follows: TGTGCCAGCTCTCCGCTAGCGGGAGAGGTCTACGAGCAGTACTTC. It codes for CASSPLAGEVYEQYF.

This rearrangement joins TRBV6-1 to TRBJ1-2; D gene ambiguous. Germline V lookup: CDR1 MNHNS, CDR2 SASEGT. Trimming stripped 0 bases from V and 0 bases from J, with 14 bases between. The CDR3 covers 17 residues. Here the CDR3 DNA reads TGTGCCAGCAGTGAAGCTCTTTCTTGGTTAGCTAACTATGGCTACACCTTC. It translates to CASSEALSWLANYGYTF.

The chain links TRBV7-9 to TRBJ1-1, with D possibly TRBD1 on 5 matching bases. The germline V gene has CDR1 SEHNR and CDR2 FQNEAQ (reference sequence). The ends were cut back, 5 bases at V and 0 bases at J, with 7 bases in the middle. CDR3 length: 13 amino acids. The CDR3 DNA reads TGTGCCAGCAGCGGGACCCTGAACACTGAAGCTTTCTTT. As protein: CASSGTLNTEAFF. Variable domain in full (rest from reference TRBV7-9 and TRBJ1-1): DTGVSQNPRHKITKRGQNVTFRCDPISEHNRLYWYRQTLGQGPEFLTYFQNEAQLEKSRLLSDRFSAERPKGSFSTLEIQRTEQGDSAMYLCASSGTLNTEAFFGQGTRLTVV.

CDR3 in DNA: TGTGCCATCAGTGAGTCGGAGGGGACAGCGACTTCACCCCTCCACTTT. It yields the protein CAISESEGTATSPLHF. The gene calls are TRBV10-3 and TRBJ1-6; TRBD1 matches 7 bases. The V gene's germline CDR1 is ENHRY and CDR2 SYGVKD. Trimming at V came to 0 bases and at J to 9 bases, leaving 8 bases not matched to a gene. This CDR3 is 16 amino acids long.

CDR3 nucleotides: TGTGCCAGCAGCCGTTGGGACAGGGTGGGCACTGAAGCTTTCTTT. Translated, it gives CASSRWDRVGTEAFF. The rearrangement joins TRBV6-5 to TRBJ1-1, with 9 bases matching TRBD1. CDR1 MNHEY and CDR2 SVGAGI come from the germline V gene. The ends lost 6 bases at V and 4 bases at J; junction bases unmatched: 9. There are 15 residues in the CDR3.

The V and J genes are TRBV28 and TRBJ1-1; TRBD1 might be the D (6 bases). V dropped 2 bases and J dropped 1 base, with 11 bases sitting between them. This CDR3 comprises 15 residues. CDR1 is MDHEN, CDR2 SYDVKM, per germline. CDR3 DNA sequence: TGTGCCAGCAGTTTAGGGGGGCGGAGGAACACTGAAGCTTTCTTT. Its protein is CASSLGGRRNTEAFF.

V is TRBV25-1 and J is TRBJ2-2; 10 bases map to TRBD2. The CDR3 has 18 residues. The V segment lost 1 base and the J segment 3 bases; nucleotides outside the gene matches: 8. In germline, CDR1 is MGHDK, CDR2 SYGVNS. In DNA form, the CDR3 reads TGTGCCAGCAGTGAATGGGCTAGCGGGAGCATATACACCGGGGAGCTGTTTTTT. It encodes CASSEWASGSIYTGELFF.

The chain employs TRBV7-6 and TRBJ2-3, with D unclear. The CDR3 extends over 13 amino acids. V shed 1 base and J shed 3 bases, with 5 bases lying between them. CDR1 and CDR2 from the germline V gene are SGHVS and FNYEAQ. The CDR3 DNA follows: TGTGCCAGCAGCTTAGGATCTACAGATACGCAGTATTTT. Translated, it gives CASSLGSTDTQYF.

The chain's CDR3 is CASSVQGDYGYTF. CDR3 sequence (DNA): TGTGCCAGCAGTGTACAGGGGGACTATGGCTACACCTTC. The chain is built from TRBV27 and TRBJ1-2, with 8 bases lining up with TRBD1. Germline CDR1 MNHEY, CDR2 SMNVEV (reference sequence). With 5 bases clipped from V and 3 bases from J, the junction kept 2 bases outside the gene matches. This CDR3 is built from 13 residues.

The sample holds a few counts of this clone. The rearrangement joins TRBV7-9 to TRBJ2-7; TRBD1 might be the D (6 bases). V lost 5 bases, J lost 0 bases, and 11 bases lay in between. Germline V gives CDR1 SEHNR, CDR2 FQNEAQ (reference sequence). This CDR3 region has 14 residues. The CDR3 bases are TGTGCCAGCAGCCTGGACAGCGACTCCTACGAGCAGTACTTC. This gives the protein CASSLDSDSYEQYF.

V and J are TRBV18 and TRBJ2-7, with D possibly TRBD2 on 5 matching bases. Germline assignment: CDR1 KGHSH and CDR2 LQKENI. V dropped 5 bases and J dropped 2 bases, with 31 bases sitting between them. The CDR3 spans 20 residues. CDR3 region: CASSGALSGTPGGFAYEQYF. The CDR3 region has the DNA TGTGCCAGCTCAGGCGCGCTGTCGGGAACGCCAGGTGGTTTCGCCTACGAGCAGTACTTC.

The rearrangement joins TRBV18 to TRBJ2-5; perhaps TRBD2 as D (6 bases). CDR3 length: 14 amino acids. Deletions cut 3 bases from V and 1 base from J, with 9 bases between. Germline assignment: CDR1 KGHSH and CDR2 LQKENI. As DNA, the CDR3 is TGTGCCAGCTCACCCGCGGGACCCCAAGAGACCCAGTACTTC. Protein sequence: CASSPAGPQETQYF.

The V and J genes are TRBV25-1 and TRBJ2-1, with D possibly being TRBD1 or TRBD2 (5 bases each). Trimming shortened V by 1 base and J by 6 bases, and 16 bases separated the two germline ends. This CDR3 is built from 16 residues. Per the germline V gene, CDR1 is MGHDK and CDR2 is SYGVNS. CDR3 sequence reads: CASSEWTRGVRNEQFF. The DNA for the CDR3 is TGTGCCAGCAGTGAATGGACAAGGGGAGTCCGCAATGAGCAGTTCTTC.

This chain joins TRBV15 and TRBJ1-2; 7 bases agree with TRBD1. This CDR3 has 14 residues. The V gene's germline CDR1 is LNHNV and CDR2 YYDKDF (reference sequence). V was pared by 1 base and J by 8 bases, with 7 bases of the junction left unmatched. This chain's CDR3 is CATSRADRAHGYTF. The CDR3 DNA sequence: TGTGCCACCAGCAGAGCTGACAGGGCTCACGGCTACACCTTC.

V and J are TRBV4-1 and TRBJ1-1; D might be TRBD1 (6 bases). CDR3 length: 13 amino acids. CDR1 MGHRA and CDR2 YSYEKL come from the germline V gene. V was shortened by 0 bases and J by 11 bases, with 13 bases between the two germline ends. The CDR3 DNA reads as TGCGCCAGCAGCCAAGAGGAAGGGGGGAGCGCTTTCTTT. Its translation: CASSQEEGGSAFF.

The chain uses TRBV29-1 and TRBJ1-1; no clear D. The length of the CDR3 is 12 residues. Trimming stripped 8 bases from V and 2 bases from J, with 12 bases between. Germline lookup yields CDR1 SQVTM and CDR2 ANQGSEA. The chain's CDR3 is CSSRSANTEAFF. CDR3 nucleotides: TGCAGCTCAAGAAGTGCTAACACTGAAGCTTTCTTT.

The CDR3 DNA reads TGTGCCAGCAGCTCTGAGGGAGGGGAGAACGAGCAGTACTTC. Amino acids: CASSSEGGENEQYF. The V and J genes are TRBV11-2 and TRBJ2-7; TRBD2 agrees at 7 bases. This CDR3 comprises 14 residues. Germline CDR1 SGHAT, CDR2 FQNNGV. V shed 4 bases and J 5 bases; nucleotides not matched to a gene: 8.